The T cell receptor (beta chain) described here comes from a study of identical twins. Study-wide results and caveats: Interpretation of the results relied on cross-sectional statistical analysis and not on following the same donors.

A note on this clonotype: The target antigen is unknown.

TCRdb independently ran MiXCR on the 5' RACE reads; one entry per CDR3 protein. The sample includes 450,000 to 600,000 distinct CDR3 sequences, approximately 20% seen only once; the top ten take approximately 0.52%. The same data also contributed to another study, on yellow fever vaccine responses in identical twins.

The clonotype was recovered from a woman under 30 in good health. The sample consisted of CD4+ T cells sorted from blood.

CDR3 sequence: CASGVGTRDPEQFF. The CDR3 DNA reads as TGTGCCAGCGGGGTTGGGACTAGGGACCCTGAGCAGTTCTTC. The chain has TRBV2 and TRBJ2-1; TRBD2 matches at 8 bases. The CDR3 is 14 residues long. V lost 8 bases, J lost 9 bases, and 12 bases stayed unmatched. From germline, CDR1 is SNHLY and CDR2 FYNNEI.